Each of the 12 T cell receptor beta chains below was sequenced from the same sample in a study of memory CD4+ T cells and cytomegalovirus serostatus. Profiled with immunoSEQ multiplex PCR; TCRdb holds only in-frame clones, not every one. In the table there are 85,000 to 100,000 clones, approximately 80% of which are singletons. Single viable CD3+CD4+CD8-CD45RO+ cells were sorted as the memory CD4+ T cells. Sequencing was carried out using memory CD4+ T cells from blood. These receptors were collected from an adult in good health and CMV-seropositive.

The CDR3 coding sequence is TGCGCCAGCAGCCCAGGACAGGAGGCTCAGCCCCAGCATTTT. It yields the protein CASSPGQEAQPQHF. The genes are TRBV5-1 and TRBJ1-5; 7 bases align to TRBD1. Germline CDR1 SGHRS, CDR2 YFSETQ. The CDR3 runs 14 residues. J gave up 6 bases and V 4 bases, and 7 bases lay outside the gene matches.

This clone was counted between two and nine times. The CDR3 reads CARSTGPADQPQHF. DNA of the CDR3: TGTGCCAGATCGACAGGGCCGGCGGATCAGCCCCAGCATTTT. The rearrangement links TRBV2 to TRBJ1-5, with 7 bases aligning to TRBD1. Trimming cost V 9 bases and J 5 bases; bases outside gene matches: 10. Germline V gene data show CDR1 as SNHLY and CDR2 as FYNNEI. The CDR3 consists of 14 residues.

The V and J genes are TRBV19 and TRBJ2-7; 8 bases agree with TRBD2. The CDR3 length is 16 residues. Trimming removed 4 bases from V and 2 bases from J; junction bases left unmatched: 10. CDR1 and CDR2 (germline): LNHDA, SQIVND (reference sequence). CDR3 in amino acids: CASSKTLSGSPYEQYF. Written as DNA, the CDR3 is TGTGCCAGTAGTAAGACTTTGAGCGGGAGTCCCTACGAGCAGTACTTC.

The chain has TRBV5-1 and TRBJ2-7; 7 nucleotides agree with TRBD1. Per the germline V gene, CDR1 is SGHRS and CDR2 is YFSETQ. With V trimmed by 4 bases and J by 6 bases, 16 bases remained unmatched. The CDR3 sequence is 16 residues long. CDR3 DNA: TGCGCCAGCAGCAAGTCCGTGCGACAGGGAGAGGGCGAGCAGTACTTC. Protein: CASSKSVRQGEGEQYF. Filled out from reference TRBV5-1 and TRBJ2-7, the complete variable domain reads KAGVTQTPRYLIKTRGQQVTLSCSPISGHRSVSWYQQTPGQGLQFLFEYFSETQRNKGNFPGRFSGRQFSNSRSEMNVSTLELGDSALYLCASSKSVRQGEGEQYFGPGTRLTVT.

V gene TRBV27 combines with J gene TRBJ2-1; either TRBD1 or TRBD2 may fit D (6 bases each). V was pared by 5 bases and J by 8 bases, with 19 bases between. Germline V CDR1 and CDR2: MNHEY, SMNVEV (reference sequence). There are 15 residues in the CDR3. The CDR3 bases are TGTGCCAGCAGTGACAGGTATGGGGGGTCGGATGAGCAGTTCTTC. The encoded protein is CASSDRYGGSDEQFF.

This chain links TRBV7-8 with TRBJ1-6; D gene unclear. Per the germline V gene, CDR1 is SGHVS and CDR2 is FQNEAQ. The length of the CDR3 is 13 residues. The germline V and J ends were trimmed by 1 base and 7 bases, with 5 bases remaining between them. The CDR3 is CASSLVGNSPLHF. CDR3 DNA: TGTGCCAGCAGCTTAGTGGGGAATTCACCCCTCCACTTT.

Only a few counts were recorded for this clone. The rearrangement joins TRBV28 to TRBJ1-2, with 8 bases matching TRBD1. V was pared by 4 bases and J by 7 bases, with 8 bases of the junction left unmatched. Germline V gene sequence: CDR1 MDHEN, CDR2 SYDVKM. CDR3 length equals 14 residues. The CDR3 DNA reads TGTGCCAGCAGTTCCGGGACAGGCTTGCCTGGCTACACCTTC. Translating it yields CASSSGTGLPGYTF.

This clone has a single count. The chain recombines TRBV19 with TRBJ1-1; D is perhaps TRBD1 (6 bases). Trimming shortened V by 6 bases and J by 8 bases, and 13 bases separated the two germline ends. This CDR3 contains 12 residues. The germline V gene encodes CDR1 LNHDA and CDR2 SQIVND (reference sequence). This CDR3 is CASRGGGHEAFF. CDR3 DNA: TGTGCCAGTAGGGGCGGGGGGCACGAAGCTTTCTTT.

The chain uses TRBV2 and TRBJ1-5, with a possible D match to TRBD1 (5 bases). CDR1 is SNHLY and CDR2 is FYNNEI in the germline V gene. V lost 5 bases, J lost 7 bases, and 12 bases lay in between. The CDR3 totals 13 residues. The CDR3 DNA sequence: TGTGCCAGCAGTTTTGATCGGGGGCAGCCCCAGCATTTT. Encoded protein: CASSFDRGQPQHF.

This clone was seen just once. The rearrangement uses TRBV28 and TRBJ2-7; 8 nucleotides match TRBD2. The CDR3 loop spans 15 amino acids. CDR1 is MDHEN, CDR2 SYDVKM, per germline. The V gene end was trimmed by 1 base and the J gene end by 2 bases; junction bases not matched to a gene: 4. The CDR3: CASSLSGGSTYEQYF. DNA for the CDR3: TGTGCCAGCAGTTTATCGGGGGGGTCTACCTACGAGCAGTACTTC. Full variable domain (outside the CDR3, taken from reference TRBV28 and TRBJ2-7): DVKVTQSSRYLVKRTGEKVFLECVQDMDHENMFWYRQDPGLGLRLIYFSYDVKMKEKGDIPEGYSVSREKKERFSLILESASTNQTSMYLCASSLSGGSTYEQYFGPGTRLTVT.

The V and J genes are TRBV28 and TRBJ2-5; 8 bases map to TRBD1. Germline trimming cut 6 bases from V and 7 bases from J; bases unmatched to any gene: 1. This CDR3 spans 11 amino acids. Germline V CDR1 and CDR2: MDHEN, SYDVKM. In nucleotides, the CDR3 is TGTGCCAGCAGACAGGGGGGGACCCAGTACTTC. It is translated as CASRQGGTQYF.

This chain's CDR3 is CASSYHTKGSGQYF. For the CDR3, the DNA is TGTGCCAGCAGTTACCATACAAAGGGCTCGGGGCAGTACTTC. This rearrangement joins TRBV6-5 to TRBJ2-7; no reliable D call. This CDR3 has 14 amino acids. V gave up 2 bases and J gave up 9 bases, with 17 bases separating them. In germline, CDR1 is MNHEY, CDR2 SVGAGI.